A single T cell receptor (beta chain) is shown here with its context. Its antigen remains unidentified. J gave up 7 bases and V 7 bases, and 13 bases lay outside the gene matches. This CDR3 comprises 14 residues. These data belong to a study of CD8+CD57+ T cells in acquired aplastic anemia. Overall study: Mean yield of DNA from sorted CD4+ and CD8+ cells was 2.5 to 4 ug.

According to the study, genomic DNA was the template for TCR beta VDJ and CDR3 profiling. TCRdb reprocessed the reads via MiXCR and lists one record per CDR3 protein. The table lists about 220,000 distinct CDR3 sequences, almost 35% of them singletons. Findings of the study overall: The study identified almost 30 CD8+ CDR3 sequences shared by patients and controls. Patients and controls had CD8+ Simpson's diversity values that were not significantly distinct.

Sample: sorted CD4+, CD8+, or CD8+CD57+ T cells (not recorded which) from PBMCs. The chain links TRBV12-3 or TRBV12-4 to TRBJ2-7, with TRBD2 matching over 7 bases. The receptor's source is a human donor in good health, serving as a control. The CDR3 nucleotides are TGTGCCAGCAAGAAGGCGGGGGTAAATAGGGAGCAGTACTTC. Its translation is CASKKAGVNREQYF.